This T cell receptor (beta chain) was sequenced for a study of CD8+ T cells in alopecia areata. Study-level results: Lesional tissue from the scalp (especially in alopecia totalis/universalis) showed higher clonality than normal scalp. The link between baseline CD8+ expansion and response remains uncertain with one nonresponder.

Many counts were recorded for this clone. The antigen is not known. Germline V gene data show CDR1 as GTSNPN and CDR2 as SVGIG (reference sequence). Trimming removed 5 bases at V and 3 bases at J, with 17 bases between. The CDR3 has 15 amino acids. RNA extraction and reverse transcription yielded cDNA as sequencing template. Using immunoSEQ multiplex PCR, the repertoire was profiled, and TCRdb retains in-frame clones only, with some absent. The table records 110,000 to 150,000 clones, about 56% of them present only once. The treatment is: oral pan-JAK inhibitor, 5-10 mg twice daily. Lesional scalp punch biopsies and peripheral blood were collected from alopecia areata patients.

The sequenced sample was CD8+ T cells sorted from blood, obtained at week 4, from a patient treated with tofacitinib. The chain combines TRBV30 with TRBJ2-1; D may be TRBD1 (6 bases). The clonotype originates from a human donor with alopecia areata. CDR3 sequence reads: CAWGDEDSFYNEQFF. The CDR3 bases are TGTGCCTGGGGGGACGAGGACAGTTTCTACAATGAGCAGTTCTTC.